Presented here are 21 T cell receptor beta chains from one specimen sequenced in a study of blood T cell repertoires in COVID-19. The method was immunoSEQ multiplex PCR; TCRdb's version includes in-frame clones alone and lacks a portion of them. Of some 500,000 clones listed, 85% to 90% were seen once; the top ten hold 7.5% to 9%. Source material: peripheral blood. Source of these receptors: a woman between 45 and 65 years old with COVID-19, enrolled during active disease.

The chain joins TRBV5-5 to TRBJ1-5; D possibly corresponds to TRBD1 (5 bases). V was shortened by 1 base and J by 0 bases, with 8 bases between the two germline ends. The CDR3 totals 15 residues. Germline lookup yields CDR1 SGHKS and CDR2 YYEKEE (reference sequence). The DNA for the CDR3 is TGTGCCAGCAGCTTGTCCAGGGCTAGCAATCAGCCCCAGCATTTT. Translating it yields CASSLSRASNQPQHF.

This clone showed up just once. CDR3 residues: CASGWGGEAFF. In DNA, the CDR3 is TGTGCCAGCGGCTGGGGGGGAGAAGCTTTCTTT. This chain connects TRBV25-1 to TRBJ1-1; the D gene is possibly TRBD1 (5 bases). With 8 bases removed from V and 8 bases from J, the gap between germline ends came to 12 bases. Per the germline V gene, CDR1 is MGHDK and CDR2 is SYGVNS. CDR3 length: 11 residues.

The chain has TRBV30 and TRBJ2-7, with TRBD2 identical over 9 bases. Unmatched junction bases numbered 10, after V lost 8 bases and J lost 5 bases. The CDR3 is 13 amino acids. Germline loops: CDR1 GTSNPN, CDR2 SVGIG (reference sequence). CDR3 in amino acids: CAARRRGGNEQYF. CDR3 DNA sequence: TGTGCCGCCCGACGGCGGGGGGGCAACGAGCAGTACTTC.

V usage is TRBV7-3 and J usage is TRBJ1-5; the match to TRBD1 covers 8 bases. The trim removed 1 base at V and 0 bases at J, leaving 5 bases unmatched. CDR1 and CDR2 (germline): SGHTA, FQGTGA. The CDR3 contains 17 residues. DNA of the CDR3: TGTGCCAGCAGCTTAAGTCCGACAGGGGTTAGCAATCAGCCCCAGCATTTT. As protein: CASSLSPTGVSNQPQHF.

CDR3 DNA sequence: TGTGCCAGCTCAGAGTACACAGGTTCGGCTGGAAACACCATATATTTT. As protein: CASSEYTGSAGNTIYF. The rearrangement joins TRBV18 to TRBJ1-3, with D tentatively TRBD1 (5 bases). Trimming took 5 bases from V and 2 from J, leaving 16 bases between them. The germline V gene has CDR1 KGHSH and CDR2 LQKENI. The CDR3 length is 16 residues.

The V gene is TRBV6-5, the J gene TRBJ1-6; the D gene is possibly TRBD1 (6 bases). Deletions cut 6 bases from V and 10 bases from J, with 13 bases between. The germline CDR1 and CDR2 sequences are MNHEY and SVGAGI. The CDR3 runs 13 residues. The CDR3 DNA sequence: TGTGCCAGCAGGGTCGACAGGCTATCACCCCTCCACTTT. Translated, it gives CASRVDRLSPLHF.

The rearrangement joins TRBV7-3 to TRBJ2-5, with 10 bases lining up with TRBD1. The CDR3 length is 15 residues. V was clipped by 5 bases and J by 5 bases; unmatched bases: 8. The germline V gene encodes CDR1 SGHTA and CDR2 FQGTGA. DNA for the CDR3: TGTGCCAGCAGCCCCTCGACAGGGGGCATGGAGACCCAGTACTTC. Translated: CASSPSTGGMETQYF.

This chain links TRBV12-5 with TRBJ1-2; D unresolved. The CDR3 length is 12 residues. Trimming shortened V by 7 bases and J by 8 bases, and 14 bases separated the two germline ends. Per the germline V gene, CDR1 is LGHNT and CDR2 is FRNRAP. CDR3 region: CASEHTKYGYTF. The CDR3 DNA sequence: TGTGCTAGTGAACATACCAAATACGGCTACACCTTC. Full variable domain (outside the CDR3, taken from reference TRBV12-5 and TRBJ1-2): DARVTQTPRHKVTEMGQEVTMRCQPILGHNTVFWYRQTMMQGLELLAYFRNRAPLDDSGMPKDRFSAEMPDATLATLKIQPSEPRDSAVYFCASEHTKYGYTFGSGTRLTVV.

This chain connects TRBV6-5 to TRBJ2-2; 7 bases match TRBD1. Trimming at V came to 6 bases and at J to 1 base, leaving 5 bases not matched to a gene. The CDR3 is 15 amino acids. Germline assignment: CDR1 MNHEY and CDR2 SVGAGI. In DNA form, the CDR3 reads TGTGCCAGCAGGCCCGGGACAGAGAACACCGGGGAGCTGTTTTTT. It yields the protein CASRPGTENTGELFF.

The V gene is TRBV30, the J gene TRBJ1-5; D gene uncertain. CDR1 and CDR2 (germline): GTSNPN, SVGIG (reference sequence). V was clipped by 1 base and J by 7 bases, with 11 bases between them. This CDR3 comprises 13 residues. The CDR3 here is CAWSAPGGQPQHF. The DNA for the CDR3 is TGTGCCTGGAGTGCCCCTGGCGGGCAGCCCCAGCATTTT.

This sequence joins TRBV29-1 and TRBJ2-3; D ambiguous. Per germline, CDR1 SQVTM and CDR2 ANQGSEA. V was cut by 3 bases and J by 4 bases, with 8 bases left in between. This CDR3 contains 12 residues. The CDR3 DNA follows: TGCAGCGTTGATTCTCGTCCAGATACGCAGTATTTT. Translation gives CSVDSRPDTQYF.

The V gene is TRBV5-4, the J gene TRBJ1-2; possible D gene TRBD1, 5 bases. From germline, CDR1 is SGHNT and CDR2 YYREEE (reference sequence). The V gene lost 3 bases and the J gene lost 8 bases, with 14 bases spanning the gap. This CDR3 is 13 amino acids long. The CDR3 protein is CASSWDSVGGYTF. For the CDR3, the DNA is TGTGCCAGCAGCTGGGACTCAGTGGGGGGCTACACCTTC.

The chain is built from TRBV28 and TRBJ2-2; perhaps TRBD2 as D (6 bases). CDR3 size: 14 residues. Germline loops: CDR1 MDHEN, CDR2 SYDVKM. V shed 6 bases and J shed 6 bases, with 14 bases lying between them. The CDR3 nucleotides are TGTGCCAGCAGCCGGAGCGGGTCTTCCGGGGAGCTGTTTTTT. Translating gives CASSRSGSSGELFF.

In its sample, this clone was seen once. The chain has TRBV4-1 and TRBJ2-7; 10 nucleotides match TRBD2. The CDR3 extends over 15 amino acids. Trimming took 2 bases from V and 2 from J; bases not matched to a gene: 3. Germline CDR1 and CDR2: MGHRA and YSYEKL. The CDR3 DNA sequence: TGCGCCAGCAGCCAAACTAGCGGGGTTACCTACGAGCAGTACTTC. Translated: CASSQTSGVTYEQYF.

The V call is TRBV28, the J call TRBJ1-2; TRBD1 is a possible D gene (5 bases). Between the trimmed V and J ends, which lost 2 bases and 6 bases, there was a span of 7 bases. The length of the CDR3 is 12 residues. Germline V gives CDR1 MDHEN, CDR2 SYDVKM. The CDR3 coding sequence is TGTGCCAGCAGTTTAGACAGAGATGGCTACACCTTC. Protein: CASSLDRDGYTF.

CDR3 region: CASSLEIRAGERAFF. CDR3 in DNA: TGCGCCAGCAGCTTGGAAATCCGGGCAGGGGAGAGGGCTTTCTTT. The gene calls are TRBV5-1 and TRBJ1-1, with D perhaps matching TRBD1 (6 bases). Looked up from germline, CDR1 is SGHRS and CDR2 is YFSETQ. The ends were cut back, 0 bases at V and 11 bases at J, with 20 bases in the middle. This CDR3 spans 15 amino acids.

The chain carries TRBV4-1 and TRBJ1-1, with D uncertain. This CDR3 contains 12 residues. V was pared by 4 bases and J by 3 bases, with 6 bases between. Per the germline V gene, CDR1 is MGHRA and CDR2 is YSYEKL. In nucleotides, the CDR3 is TGCGCCAGCAGCCTAGACGACACTGAAGCTTTCTTT. The encoded protein is CASSLDDTEAFF.

The chain is built from TRBV19 and TRBJ1-2; TRBD1 aligns across 7 bases. Per germline, CDR1 LNHDA and CDR2 SQIVND (reference sequence). This CDR3 contains 14 residues. Trimming cost V 6 bases and J 1 base; bases outside gene matches: 5. CDR3 protein: CASSWDRINYGYTF. CDR3 bases: TGTGCCAGTAGCTGGGACAGAATTAACTATGGCTACACCTTC.

The J gene is TRBJ1-5, the V gene TRBV19, with D possibly TRBD1 on 5 matching bases. The length of the CDR3 is 15 residues. The germline V gene encodes CDR1 LNHDA and CDR2 SQIVND (reference sequence). V gave up 6 bases and J gave up 6 bases, with 18 bases separating them. The CDR3 region is CASRRGVLTGQPQHF. DNA for the CDR3: TGTGCCAGTAGACGGGGGGTCCTCACGGGTCAGCCCCAGCATTTT.

The chain recombines TRBV27 with TRBJ2-2; 8 bases are a match to TRBD1. The trim removed 3 bases at V and 3 bases at J, leaving 6 bases unmatched. CDR3 length: 16 residues. Germline V CDR1 and CDR2: MNHEY, SMNVEV (reference sequence). The CDR3 coding sequence is TGTGCCAGCAGTTTTTTTGGGACAGGATACACCGGGGAGCTGTTTTTT. As protein: CASSFFGTGYTGELFF.

This rearrangement joins TRBV5-1 to TRBJ2-2; tentative D call: TRBD1 (5 bases). This CDR3 comprises 19 residues. Trimming took off 4 bases at V and 1 base at J, with 23 bases between the two ends. Germline values: CDR1 SGHRS, CDR2 YFSETQ. CDR3 nucleotides: TGCGCCAGCAGCCTCGCTTTAGGGGCCGGAGAGGAGAACACCGGGGAGCTGTTTTTT. It is translated as CASSLALGAGEENTGELFF.